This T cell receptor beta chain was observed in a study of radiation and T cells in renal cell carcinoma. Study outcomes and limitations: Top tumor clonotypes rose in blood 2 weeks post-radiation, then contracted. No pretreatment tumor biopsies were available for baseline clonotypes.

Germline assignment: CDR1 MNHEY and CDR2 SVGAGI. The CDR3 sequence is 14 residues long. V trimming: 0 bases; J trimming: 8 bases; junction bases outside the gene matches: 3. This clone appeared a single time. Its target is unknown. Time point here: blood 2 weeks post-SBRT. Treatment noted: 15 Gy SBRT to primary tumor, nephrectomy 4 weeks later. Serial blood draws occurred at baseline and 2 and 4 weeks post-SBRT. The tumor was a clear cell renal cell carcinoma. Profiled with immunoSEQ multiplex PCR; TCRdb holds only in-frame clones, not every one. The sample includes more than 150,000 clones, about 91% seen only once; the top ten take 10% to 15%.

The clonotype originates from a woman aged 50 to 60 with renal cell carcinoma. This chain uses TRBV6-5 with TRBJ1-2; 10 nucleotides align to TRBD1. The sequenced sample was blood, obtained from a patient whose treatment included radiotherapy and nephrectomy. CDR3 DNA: TGTGCCAGCAGTTACTCCACGGGACAGGGGGGCTACACCTTC. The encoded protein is CASSYSTGQGGYTF.